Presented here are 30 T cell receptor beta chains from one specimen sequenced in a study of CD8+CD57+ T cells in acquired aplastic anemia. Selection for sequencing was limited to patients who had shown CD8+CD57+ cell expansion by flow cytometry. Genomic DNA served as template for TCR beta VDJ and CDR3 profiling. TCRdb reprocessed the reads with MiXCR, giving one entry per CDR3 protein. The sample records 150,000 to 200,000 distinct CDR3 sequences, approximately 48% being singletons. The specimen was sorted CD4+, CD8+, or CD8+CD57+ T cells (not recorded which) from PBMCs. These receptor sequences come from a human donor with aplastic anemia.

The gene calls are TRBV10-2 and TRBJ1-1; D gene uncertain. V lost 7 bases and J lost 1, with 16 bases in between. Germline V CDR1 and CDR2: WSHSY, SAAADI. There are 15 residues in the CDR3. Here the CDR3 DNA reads TGCGCCAGCAATCTAGACGGAGCAGGGAACACTGAAGCTTTCTTT. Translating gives CASNLDGAGNTEAFF.

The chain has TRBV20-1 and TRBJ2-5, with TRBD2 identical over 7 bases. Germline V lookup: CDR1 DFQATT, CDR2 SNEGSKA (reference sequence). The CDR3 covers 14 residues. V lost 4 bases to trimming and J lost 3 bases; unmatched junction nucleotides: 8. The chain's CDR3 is CSAMTASGEETQYF. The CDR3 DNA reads TGCAGTGCTATGACGGCTAGCGGAGAAGAGACCCAGTACTTC.

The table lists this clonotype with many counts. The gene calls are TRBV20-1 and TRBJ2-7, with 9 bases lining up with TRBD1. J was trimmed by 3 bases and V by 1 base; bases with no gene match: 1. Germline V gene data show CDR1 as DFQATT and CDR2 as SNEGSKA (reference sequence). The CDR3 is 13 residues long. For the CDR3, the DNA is TGCAGTGCTAGAGGGGGACAGGGCTACGAGCAGTACTTC. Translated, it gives CSARGGQGYEQYF.

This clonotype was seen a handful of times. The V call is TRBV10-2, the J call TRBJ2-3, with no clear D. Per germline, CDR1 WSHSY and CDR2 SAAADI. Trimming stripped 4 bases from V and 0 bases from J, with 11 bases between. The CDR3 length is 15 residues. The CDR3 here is CASSGGRGSTDTQYF. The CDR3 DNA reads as TGCGCCAGCAGTGGAGGTAGAGGTAGCACAGATACGCAGTATTTT.

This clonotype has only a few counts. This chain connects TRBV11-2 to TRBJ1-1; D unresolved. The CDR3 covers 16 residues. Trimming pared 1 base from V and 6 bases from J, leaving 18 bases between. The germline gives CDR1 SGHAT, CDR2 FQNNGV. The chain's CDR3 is CASSLVARRRPPEAFF. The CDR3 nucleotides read TGTGCCAGCAGCTTAGTTGCGCGCCGCAGGCCTCCTGAAGCTTTCTTT. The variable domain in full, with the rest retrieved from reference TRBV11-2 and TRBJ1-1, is EAGVAQSPRYKIIEKRQSVAFWCNPISGHATLYWYQQILGQGPKLLIQFQNNGVVDDSQLPKDRFSAERLKGVDSTLKIQPAKLEDSAVYLCASSLVARRRPPEAFFGQGTRLTVV.

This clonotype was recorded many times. DNA for the CDR3: TGCGCCAGCAGGTCAGTCAATGAGCAGTTCTTC. This gives the protein CASRSVNEQFF. The chain combines TRBV10-1 with TRBJ2-1, with D uncertain. V lost 6 bases to trimming and J lost 6 bases, with 6 bases between them. Looked up from germline, CDR1 is WNHNN and CDR2 is SYGVQD (reference sequence). This CDR3 is built from 11 residues.

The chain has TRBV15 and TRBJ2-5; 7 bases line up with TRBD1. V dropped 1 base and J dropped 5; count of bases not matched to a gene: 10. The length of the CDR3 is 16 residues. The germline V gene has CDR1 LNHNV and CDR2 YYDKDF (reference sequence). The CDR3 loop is CATSRGGTVGGETQYF. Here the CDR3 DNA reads TGTGCCACCAGCAGAGGAGGGACAGTCGGCGGCGAGACCCAGTACTTC. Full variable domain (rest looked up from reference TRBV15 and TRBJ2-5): DAMVIQNPRYQVTQFGKPVTLSCSQTLNHNVMYWYQQKSSQAPKLLFHYYDKDFNNEADTPDNFQSRRPNTSFCFLDIRSPGLGDTAMYLCATSRGGTVGGETQYFGPGTRLLVL.

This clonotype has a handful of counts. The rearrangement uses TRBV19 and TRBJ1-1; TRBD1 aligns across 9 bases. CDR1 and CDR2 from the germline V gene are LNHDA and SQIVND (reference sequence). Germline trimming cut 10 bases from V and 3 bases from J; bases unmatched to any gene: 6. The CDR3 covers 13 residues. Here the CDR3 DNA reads TGTGCCACCGGGACAGGGATGGACACTGAAGCTTTCTTT. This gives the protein CATGTGMDTEAFF.

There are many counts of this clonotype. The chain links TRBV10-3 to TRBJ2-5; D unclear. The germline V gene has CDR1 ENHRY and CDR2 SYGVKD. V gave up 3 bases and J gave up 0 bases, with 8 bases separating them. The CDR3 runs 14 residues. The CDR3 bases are TGTGCCATCAGTGACGCAGGATACCAAGAGACCCAGTACTTC. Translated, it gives CAISDAGYQETQYF.

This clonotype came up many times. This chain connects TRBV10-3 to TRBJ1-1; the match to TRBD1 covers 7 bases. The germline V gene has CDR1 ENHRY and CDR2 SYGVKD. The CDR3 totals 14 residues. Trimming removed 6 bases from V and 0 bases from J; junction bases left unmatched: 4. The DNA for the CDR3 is TGTGCCATCAGGGCGGGACAGATGAACACTGAAGCTTTCTTT. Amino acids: CAIRAGQMNTEAFF.

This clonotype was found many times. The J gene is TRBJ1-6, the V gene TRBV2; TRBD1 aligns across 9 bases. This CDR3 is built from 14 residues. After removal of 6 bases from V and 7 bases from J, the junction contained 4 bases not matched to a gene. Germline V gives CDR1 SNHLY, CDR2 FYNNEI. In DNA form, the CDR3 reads TGTGCCAGCAGCGAGGGACAGGGAAATTCACCCCTCCACTTT. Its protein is CASSEGQGNSPLHF.

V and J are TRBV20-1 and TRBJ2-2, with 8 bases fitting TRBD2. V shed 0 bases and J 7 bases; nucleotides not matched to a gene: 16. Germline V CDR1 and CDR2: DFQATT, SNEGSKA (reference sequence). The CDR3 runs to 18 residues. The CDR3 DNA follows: TGCAGTGCTAGAGATCTTTCCGGCAAGCGGGGGCTCTTCGGGGAGCTGTTTTTT. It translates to CSARDLSGKRGLFGELFF.

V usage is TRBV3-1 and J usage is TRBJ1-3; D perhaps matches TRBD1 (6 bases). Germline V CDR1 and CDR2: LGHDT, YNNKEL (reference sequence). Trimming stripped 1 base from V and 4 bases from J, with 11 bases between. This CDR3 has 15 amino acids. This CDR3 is CASSQGQDVGNTIYF. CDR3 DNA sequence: TGTGCCAGCAGCCAAGGACAGGACGTCGGAAACACCATATATTTT. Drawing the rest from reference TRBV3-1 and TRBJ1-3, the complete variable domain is DTAVSQTPKYLVTQMGNDKSIKCEQNLGHDTMYWYKQDSKKFLKIMFSYNNKELIINETVPNRFSPKSPDKAHLNLHINSLELGDSAVYFCASSQGQDVGNTIYFGEGSWLTVV.

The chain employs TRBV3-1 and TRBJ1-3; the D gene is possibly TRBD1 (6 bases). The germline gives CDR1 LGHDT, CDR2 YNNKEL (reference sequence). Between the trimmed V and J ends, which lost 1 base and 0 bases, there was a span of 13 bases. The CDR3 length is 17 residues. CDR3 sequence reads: CASSQVGRGISGNTIYF. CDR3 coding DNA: TGTGCCAGCAGCCAAGTCGGCAGGGGCATCTCTGGAAACACCATATATTTT. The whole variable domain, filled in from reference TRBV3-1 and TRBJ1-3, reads DTAVSQTPKYLVTQMGNDKSIKCEQNLGHDTMYWYKQDSKKFLKIMFSYNNKELIINETVPNRFSPKSPDKAHLNLHINSLELGDSAVYFCASSQVGRGISGNTIYFGEGSWLTVV.

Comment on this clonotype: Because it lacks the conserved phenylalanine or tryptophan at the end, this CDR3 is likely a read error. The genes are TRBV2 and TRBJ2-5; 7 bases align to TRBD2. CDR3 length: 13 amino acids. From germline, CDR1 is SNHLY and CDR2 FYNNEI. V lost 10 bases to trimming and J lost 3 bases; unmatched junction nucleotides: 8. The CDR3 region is CATGSGREETQYL. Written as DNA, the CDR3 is TGTGCCACCGGTAGTGGGAGGGAAGAGACCCAGTACCTC.

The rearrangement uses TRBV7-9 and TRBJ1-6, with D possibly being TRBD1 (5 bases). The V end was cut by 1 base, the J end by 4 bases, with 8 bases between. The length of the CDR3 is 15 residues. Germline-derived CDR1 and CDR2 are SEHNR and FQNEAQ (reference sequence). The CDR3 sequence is CASSLVGGYNSPLHF. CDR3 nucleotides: TGTGCCAGCAGCTTAGTGGGGGGGTATAATTCACCCCTCCACTTT.

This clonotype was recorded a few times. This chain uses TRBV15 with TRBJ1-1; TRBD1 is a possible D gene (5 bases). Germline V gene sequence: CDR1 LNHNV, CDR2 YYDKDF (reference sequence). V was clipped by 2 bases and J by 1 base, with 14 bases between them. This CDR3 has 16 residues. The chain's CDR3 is CATSRSPTVANTEAFF. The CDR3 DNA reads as TGTGCCACCAGCAGATCCCCGACAGTTGCGAACACTGAAGCTTTCTTT.

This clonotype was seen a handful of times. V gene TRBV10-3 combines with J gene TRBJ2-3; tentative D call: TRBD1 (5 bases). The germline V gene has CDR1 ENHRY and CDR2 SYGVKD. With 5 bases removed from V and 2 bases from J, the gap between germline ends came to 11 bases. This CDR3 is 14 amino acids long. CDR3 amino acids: CAISRTPITDTQYF. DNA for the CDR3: TGTGCCATCAGTCGGACACCCATCACAGATACGCAGTATTTT.

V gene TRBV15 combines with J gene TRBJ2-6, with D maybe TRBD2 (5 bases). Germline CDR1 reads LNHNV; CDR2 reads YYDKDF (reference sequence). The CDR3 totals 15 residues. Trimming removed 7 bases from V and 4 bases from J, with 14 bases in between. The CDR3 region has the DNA TGTGCCACCAAAGCTGCGGGTGGAGGGGCCAACGTCCTGACTTTC. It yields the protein CATKAAGGGANVLTF. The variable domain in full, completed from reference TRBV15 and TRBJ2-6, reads DAMVIQNPRYQVTQFGKPVTLSCSQTLNHNVMYWYQQKSSQAPKLLFHYYDKDFNNEADTPDNFQSRRPNTSFCFLDIRSPGLGDTAMYLCATKAAGGGANVLTFGAGSRLTVL.

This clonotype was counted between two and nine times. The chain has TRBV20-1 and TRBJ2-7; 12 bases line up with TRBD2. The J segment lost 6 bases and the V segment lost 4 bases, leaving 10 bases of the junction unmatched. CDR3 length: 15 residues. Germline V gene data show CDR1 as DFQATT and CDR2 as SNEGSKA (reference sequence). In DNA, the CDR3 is TGCAGTGCTACCTCTAGCGGGGGGGCGTACTCCGAGCAGTACTTC. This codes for CSATSSGGAYSEQYF.

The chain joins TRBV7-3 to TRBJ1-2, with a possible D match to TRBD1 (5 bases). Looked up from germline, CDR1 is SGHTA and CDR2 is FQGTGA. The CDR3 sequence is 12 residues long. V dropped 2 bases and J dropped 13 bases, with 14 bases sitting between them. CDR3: CASSLPPTVLTF. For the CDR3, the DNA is TGTGCCAGCAGCTTACCGCCGACAGTCCTCACCTTC.

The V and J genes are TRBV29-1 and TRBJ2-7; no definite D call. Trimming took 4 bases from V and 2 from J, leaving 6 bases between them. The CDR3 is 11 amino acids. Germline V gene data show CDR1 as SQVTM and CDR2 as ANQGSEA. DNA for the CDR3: TGCAGCGTTGCGGGTCCCTACGAGCAGTACTTC. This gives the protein CSVAGPYEQYF.

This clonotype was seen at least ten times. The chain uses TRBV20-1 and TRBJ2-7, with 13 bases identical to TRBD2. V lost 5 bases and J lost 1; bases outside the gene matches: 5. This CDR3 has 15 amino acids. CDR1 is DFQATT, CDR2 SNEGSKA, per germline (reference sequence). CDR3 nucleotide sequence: TGCAGTGCTTCCGGACTAGCGGGGGTTTCCTACGAGCAGTACTTC. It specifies CSASGLAGVSYEQYF.

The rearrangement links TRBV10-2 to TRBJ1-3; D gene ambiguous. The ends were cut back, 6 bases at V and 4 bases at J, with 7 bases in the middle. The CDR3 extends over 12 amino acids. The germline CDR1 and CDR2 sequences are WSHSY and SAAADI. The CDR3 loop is CASRVPGNTIYF. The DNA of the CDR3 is TGCGCCAGCAGGGTACCCGGAAACACCATATATTTT.

The CDR3 reads CASSPEDSRRGYTF. The CDR3 region has the DNA TGTGCCAGCAGCCCAGAGGACAGTCGGCGGGGCTACACCTTC. The gene calls are TRBV9 and TRBJ1-2; maybe TRBD1 (6 bases). The germline V and J ends were trimmed by 4 bases and 8 bases, with 18 bases remaining between them. CDR3 length equals 14 residues. Germline V gene sequence: CDR1 SGDLS, CDR2 YYNGEE.

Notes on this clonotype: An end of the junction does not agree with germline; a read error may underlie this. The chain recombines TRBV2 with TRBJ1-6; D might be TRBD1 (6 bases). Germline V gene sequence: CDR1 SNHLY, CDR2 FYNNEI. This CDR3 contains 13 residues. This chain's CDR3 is CASGGQYNLPLHF. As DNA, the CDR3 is TGTGCCAGCGGAGGACAGTATAATTTACCCCTCCACTTT.

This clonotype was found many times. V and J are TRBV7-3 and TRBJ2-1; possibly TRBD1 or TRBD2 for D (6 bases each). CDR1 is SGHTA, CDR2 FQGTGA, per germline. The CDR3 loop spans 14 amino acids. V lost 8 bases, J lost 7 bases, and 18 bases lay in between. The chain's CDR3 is CASGVSGAWNEQFF. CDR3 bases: TGTGCCAGCGGAGTCTCGGGGGCCTGGAATGAGCAGTTCTTC.

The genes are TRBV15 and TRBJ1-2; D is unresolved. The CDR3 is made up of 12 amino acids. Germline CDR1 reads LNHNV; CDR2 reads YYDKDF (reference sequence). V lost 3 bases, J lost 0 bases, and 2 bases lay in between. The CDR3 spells CATSRANYGYTF. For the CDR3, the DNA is TGTGCCACCAGCAGGGCTAACTATGGCTACACCTTC.

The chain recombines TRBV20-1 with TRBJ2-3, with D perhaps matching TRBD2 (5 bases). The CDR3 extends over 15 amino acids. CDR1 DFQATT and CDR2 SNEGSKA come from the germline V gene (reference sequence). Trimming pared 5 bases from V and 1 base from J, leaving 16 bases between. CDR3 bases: TGCAGTGCTTCTCCCCTGAGCGGCCGCACAGATACGCAGTATTTT. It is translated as CSASPLSGRTDTQYF.

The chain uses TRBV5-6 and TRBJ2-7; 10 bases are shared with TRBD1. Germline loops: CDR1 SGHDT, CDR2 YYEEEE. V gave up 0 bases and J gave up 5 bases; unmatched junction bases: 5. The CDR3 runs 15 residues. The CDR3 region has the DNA TGTGCCAGCAGCTTGGCCGGGACAGGGGCCAACGAGCAGTACTTC. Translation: CASSLAGTGANEQYF.